The entry that follows covers one TCR beta chain sequence. Its specificity is unknown. Produced via immunoSEQ multiplex PCR; TCRdb's table is partial and in-frame only. Of over a thousand clones listed, roughly 26% are singletons. The CDR3 is 15 residues long. The V gene lost 4 bases and the J gene lost 7 bases, with 16 bases spanning the gap. Germline V gene data show CDR1 as MNHGY and CDR2 as SAAAGT. Neighboring lung without atypia was obtained no less than 2 cm from the tumor margin. The data stem from a study of T cells in localized non-small cell lung cancer. Findings of the study overall: Tumor trailed uninvolved adjacent lung in T cell clonality, which peaked there. Sequence data derive from only one tumor region, so heterogeneity remains possible.

Sequenced material: normal lung tissue next to the tumor, taken before any cancer treatment. The clonotype was recovered from a male donor at least 60 years old with stage I lung adenocarcinoma. The chain is built from TRBV6-8 and TRBJ1-4; D gene unclear. CDR3 DNA: TGTGCCAGCAGTTCCCAGTGGCACCTCGGTGAAAAACTGTTTTTT. As protein: CASSSQWHLGEKLFF.